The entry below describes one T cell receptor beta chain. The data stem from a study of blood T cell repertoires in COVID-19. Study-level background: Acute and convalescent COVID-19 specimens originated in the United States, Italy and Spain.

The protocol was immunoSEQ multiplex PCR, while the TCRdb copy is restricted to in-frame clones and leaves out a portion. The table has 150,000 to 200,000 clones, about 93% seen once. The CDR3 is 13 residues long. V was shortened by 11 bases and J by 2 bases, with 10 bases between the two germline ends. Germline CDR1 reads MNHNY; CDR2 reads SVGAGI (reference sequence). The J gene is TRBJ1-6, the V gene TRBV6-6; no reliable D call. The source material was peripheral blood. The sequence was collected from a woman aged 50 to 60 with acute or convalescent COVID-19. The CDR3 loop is CAAEDPYNSPLHF. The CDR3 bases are TGTGCCGCGGAAGACCCCTATAATTCACCCCTCCACTTT.